Here is one T cell receptor (beta chain) with its context. Its antigen is as yet unknown. PCR employed 60 Vbeta and 13 Jbeta primers. Libraries were prepared by immunoSEQ multiplex PCR; TCRdb keeps only in-frame clonotypes and omits some of them. In the table there are more than 110,000 clones, just under 85% of which are singletons. Between the trimmed V and J ends, which lost 5 bases and 5 bases, there was a span of 10 bases. The CDR3 has 12 residues. Germline V gives CDR1 SGHRS, CDR2 YFSETQ. This sample is part of a study of cytomegalovirus exposure and HLA in healthy donors. General study results and limits: HLA alleles showed associations with 15,000 to 20,000 TCR beta sequences in a later analysis, at a 0.05 false discovery rate. Previous analysis showed most TCR beta V segments were productive about 87% or about 30% of the time. Other equally common chains were less clonally expanded than HLA-associated TCR beta chains, a later analysis showed. The sole available immune exposure information was CMV serostatus.

Source material: PBMCs. This chain uses TRBV5-1 with TRBJ2-5; possibly TRBD1 for D (5 bases). The source is a man aged 35 to 55 in good health and CMV-seropositive. The CDR3, as DNA: TGCGCCAGCAGTCCAGGGCAGGAGACCCAGTACTTC. Its protein is CASSPGQETQYF.